A selection of T cell receptor beta chains follows, all from one sample in a study of cytomegalovirus exposure and HLA in healthy donors. Profiling relied on immunoSEQ multiplex PCR, and the TCRdb table lists in-frame clones only, not all of them. The data hold 150,000 to 200,000 clones, with under 80% observed a single time. Sequenced input: PBMCs. These receptors came from a female donor in good health and CMV-seronegative. Each CDR3 is given with its conserved first and last residue. D genes are given only for firm matches. Expanded clones are given a class, and other clones once, few, many or no size at all.

v_gene,abundance,d_gene,j_gene,CDR3aa,CDR3nt
TRBV7-7,.,.,TRBJ2-1,CASSLDGGVYNEQFF,TGTGCTAGCAGCTTAGATGGCGGAGTCTACAATGAGCAGTTCTTC
TRBV7-9,.,.,TRBJ2-1,CASSLNPGIGYNEQFF,TGTGCCAGCAGCTTAAATCCGGGAATTGGCTACAATGAGCAGTTCTTC
TRBV27,.,TRBD1,TRBJ2-7,CASSLSASQGSYEQYF,TGTGCCAGCAGTTTATCCGCCTCACAGGGGTCCTACGAGCAGTACTTC
TRBV28,.,.,TRBJ1-1,CASRKDRRNTEAFF,TGTGCCAGCAGAAAGGACAGACGGAACACTGAAGCTTTCTTT
TRBV30,.,.,TRBJ2-1,CAWSGRRDTGLEYNEQFF,TGTGCCTGGAGTGGACGGAGAGACACAGGGCTTGAATACAATGAGCAGTTCTTC
TRBV6-5,.,.,TRBJ2-3,CASSYPRVRSTDTQYF,TGTGCCAGCAGTTACCCCAGGGTCCGTAGCACAGATACGCAGTATTTT
TRBV7-3,.,TRBD2,TRBJ2-3,CASSLTGLAGASRTDTQYF,TGTGCCAGCAGCTTAACCGGGTTAGCGGGAGCCTCCCGCACAGATACGCAGTATTTT
TRBV6-1,.,.,TRBJ2-6,CASSGDASGANVLTF,TGTGCCAGCAGCGGAGACGCCTCTGGGGCCAACGTCCTGACTTTC
TRBV7-2,.,TRBD2,TRBJ2-5,CASSRGGGMETQYF,TGTGCCAGCAGCCGCGGGGGGGGGATGGAGACCCAGTACTTC
TRBV2,.,.,TRBJ1-1,CASRGLGAWLKDTEAFF,TGTGCCAGCAGGGGCTTAGGGGCCTGGCTGAAGGACACTGAAGCTTTCTTT
TRBV7-9,.,.,TRBJ2-7,CASSPYAGAEYEQYF,TGTGCCAGCAGCCCCTATGCAGGGGCTGAGTACGAGCAGTACTTC
TRBV19,once,TRBD1,TRBJ2-7,CASSIDAGTGAPYEQYF,TGTGCCAGTAGTATAGACGCCGGGACAGGGGCCCCCTACGAGCAGTACTTC
TRBV5-1,.,TRBD2,TRBJ2-1,CASSRNSGVYNEQFF,TGCGCCAGCAGCAGGAATAGCGGGGTCTACAATGAGCAGTTCTTC
TRBV5-8,.,.,TRBJ2-7,CASSLYAGSYEQYF,TGTGCCAGCAGCTTGTATGCAGGATCCTACGAGCAGTACTTC
TRBV6-5,.,TRBD2,TRBJ2-7,CASRVAGGYEQYF,TGTGCCAGCAGAGTAGCGGGAGGCTACGAGCAGTACTTC
TRBV18,.,TRBD1,TRBJ1-1,CASSADRAGTEAFF,TGTGCCAGCTCAGCGGACAGGGCGGGCACTGAAGCTTTCTTT
TRBV6-5,.,TRBD1,TRBJ1-6,CASSFQTGGYNSPLHF,TGTGCCAGCAGTTTCCAGACAGGGGGCTATAATTCACCCCTCCACTTT
TRBV30,few,.,TRBJ2-3,CAWSAAGPTDTQYF,TGTGCCTGGAGCGCCGCAGGGCCGACTGATACGCAGTATTTT
TRBV28,few,.,TRBJ2-7,CASPTYEQYF,TGTGCCAGCCCTACCTACGAGCAGTACTTC
TRBV7-2,.,.,TRBJ2-7,CASSLDNRPTRYEQYF,TGTGCCAGCAGCTTAGATAATAGGCCGACTAGGTACGAGCAGTACTTC
TRBV28,.,.,TRBJ1-3,CASSLAGYQNTIYF,TGTGCCAGCAGTTTAGCGGGGTATCAGAACACCATATATTTT
TRBV30,.,.,TRBJ2-7,CAWSWGTGSYEQYF,TGTGCCTGGAGTTGGGGGACTGGGAGCTACGAGCAGTACTTC
TRBV2,.,.,TRBJ2-2,CASSLTLANTGELFF,TGTGCCAGCAGTTTGACACTAGCGAACACCGGGGAGCTGTTTTTT
TRBV5-1,once,.,TRBJ2-3,CASSLSAGALTDTQYF,TGCGCCAGCAGCTTGTCGGCGGGGGCCCTCACAGATACGCAGTATTTT
TRBV9,.,TRBD2,TRBJ2-3,CASSVGGRGTDTQYF,TGTGCCAGCAGCGTAGGTGGGAGGGGCACAGATACGCAGTATTTT
TRBV4-1,.,.,TRBJ1-5,CASSQDGDTLNQPQHF,TGCGCCAGCAGCCAAGATGGGGACACCCTCAATCAGCCCCAGCATTTT
TRBV7-9,.,.,TRBJ1-2,CASTQEAGGGGYTF,TGTGCCAGCACCCAAGAGGCGGGGGGCGGTGGCTACACCTTC
TRBV5-1,.,TRBD1,TRBJ1-3,CASSSTMTGGAGNTIYF,TGCGCCAGCAGCTCGACGATGACAGGGGGCGCTGGAAACACCATATATTTT
TRBV19,few,.,TRBJ2-2,CASSTAAEENTGELFF,TGTGCCAGTAGTACGGCCGCGGAGGAGAACACCGGGGAGCTGTTTTTT
TRBV29-1,.,TRBD1,TRBJ2-7,CSVEPGQGNEQYF,TGCAGCGTTGAACCGGGACAGGGGAACGAGCAGTACTTC
TRBV7-9,few,.,TRBJ1-1,CASSGEVRTAEAFF,TGTGCCAGCAGCGGAGAGGTTAGGACAGCTGAAGCTTTCTTT
TRBV7-2,.,TRBD2,TRBJ2-3,CASSSPSGSDTQYF,TGTGCCAGCAGCTCCCCTAGCGGGTCAGATACGCAGTATTTT
TRBV7-9,.,.,TRBJ2-5,CASSFRVGSAGAEETQYF,TGTGCCAGCAGCTTCCGGGTCGGGTCGGCCGGAGCAGAAGAGACCCAGTACTTC
TRBV7-3,.,TRBD1,TRBJ1-1,CASSPNRGRNAEAFF,TGTGCCAGCAGCCCTAACAGGGGACGAAACGCTGAAGCTTTCTTT
TRBV29-1,.,TRBD2,TRBJ2-2,CSVGLLAGVGTGELFF,TGCAGCGTTGGCCTACTAGCGGGAGTAGGAACCGGGGAGCTGTTTTTT
TRBV5-6,.,TRBD1,TRBJ2-6,CASSPWQGAGANVLTF,TGTGCCAGCAGCCCATGGCAGGGGGCAGGGGCCAACGTCCTGACTTTC
TRBV10-1,.,TRBD2,TRBJ2-1,CASNGGDHEQFF,TGCGCCAGCAATGGGGGGGACCATGAGCAGTTCTTC
TRBV7-9,.,TRBD1,TRBJ2-7,CASSPPQGAKYEQYF,TGTGCCAGCAGCCCCCCCCAGGGGGCGAAATACGAGCAGTACTTC
TRBV6-1,.,.,TRBJ1-5,CASCNTGYSNQPQHF,TGTGCCAGCTGTAATACAGGTTATAGCAATCAGCCCCAGCATTTT
TRBV28,.,TRBD1,TRBJ2-6,CASSPGQPGANVLTF,TGTGCCAGCAGCCCGGGACAGCCAGGGGCCAACGTCCTGACTTTC
TRBV29-1,.,.,TRBJ2-2,CSVEVTASNTGELFF,TGCAGCGTTGAAGTGACAGCTTCGAACACCGGGGAGCTGTTTTTT
TRBV7-2,.,.,TRBJ1-1,CASSLVGLTEAFF,TGTGCCAGCAGCTTAGTGGGCCTCACTGAAGCTTTCTTT
TRBV6-6,few,TRBD1,TRBJ2-7,CASSSGPTEDRYEQYF,TGTGCCAGCAGTTCAGGTCCCACTGAGGACAGGTACGAGCAGTACTTC
TRBV28,few,.,TRBJ1-1,CASSSHRGGAGSTEAFF,TGTGCCAGCAGTTCCCACCGGGGGGGCGCGGGGAGCACTGAAGCTTTCTTT
TRBV15,.,.,TRBJ2-2,CATSREGTDTGELFF,TGTGCCACCAGCAGGGAGGGGACAGACACCGGGGAGCTGTTTTTT
TRBV9,.,.,TRBJ1-4,CASSVGQGFEKLFF,TGTGCCAGCAGCGTCGGGCAGGGGTTTGAAAAACTGTTTTTT
TRBV29-1,.,TRBD2,TRBJ2-7,CSVAGRDSSSYEQYF,TGCAGCGTCGCAGGGAGGGATTCAAGCTCCTACGAGCAGTACTTC
TRBV4-3,.,.,TRBJ2-3,CASSQEARGDTQYF,TGCGCCAGCAGCCAAGAGGCCCGCGGAGATACGCAGTATTTT
TRBV28,.,.,TRBJ1-1,CASTLGQSNTEAFF,TGTGCCAGCACCCTCGGACAGTCGAACACTGAAGCTTTCTTT
TRBV7-6,.,.,TRBJ2-1,CASSLGTVSSYNEQFF,TGTGCCAGCAGCTTAGGGACAGTAAGCTCCTACAATGAGCAGTTCTTC
TRBV6-5,.,.,TRBJ1-3,CASSRDTLTDTIYF,TGTGCCAGCAGTCGGGACACCCTCACAGACACCATATATTTT